Sequencing of this TCR beta chain was carried out in a study of T-cell memory formation after mild COVID-19. Overall study results and limits: Some SARS-CoV-2-responding clones were already detected in memory before infection.

MiXCR, run by TCRdb on the 5' RACE reads, gives a single entry per CDR3 protein. Here the sample spans approximately 400,000 distinct CDR3 sequences, roughly 17% being singletons. This clonotype was picked up a small number of times. Its antigen is undetermined. The sequencing sample was made of PBMCs or a T cell subset sorted from them (not recorded which). The source is a man aged 18 to 29 who had mild COVID-19 (a few samples of this study predate the infection). Cell type and time point are not known.

CDR3 nucleotide sequence: TGCGCCAGCAGCTTGTTCACAGGGTACATTGGAGGGGCCAACGTCCTGACTTTC. Translating gives CASSLFTGYIGGANVLTF. V and J are TRBV5-1 and TRBJ2-6; D is possibly TRBD1 (6 bases). The V end lost 1 base, the J end lost 4 bases, and 18 bases lay between the germline ends. This CDR3 comprises 18 residues. Germline CDR1 is SGHRS and CDR2 is YFSETQ.